The 27 T cell receptor beta chains presented below share a single source sample, sequenced in a study of technical replicates of blood from a few donors. TCRdb's copy holds only in-frame clones and misses some; the assay was immunoSEQ multiplex PCR. The repertoire holds 80,000 to 95,000 clones, with about 93% as singletons. The material sequenced was T cells isolated from PBMCs. The receptors shown here come from a human donor in good health.

The CDR3 DNA reads TGTGCCAGCAGTCTAGCGTCCTACAATGAGCAGTTCTTC. Its protein is CASSLASYNEQFF. This chain connects TRBV27 to TRBJ2-1, with D possibly TRBD2 on 6 matching bases. Trimming left V 5 bases short and J 1 base short, with 6 bases between. The CDR3 runs 13 residues. CDR1 is MNHEY and CDR2 is SMNVEV in the germline V gene (reference sequence).

V is TRBV6-4 and J is TRBJ2-1, with 10 bases lining up with TRBD2. The CDR3 contains 16 residues. V shed 2 bases and J 0 bases; nucleotides not matched to a gene: 1. Germline V gives CDR1 MRHNA, CDR2 SNTAGT. The CDR3 region is CASSDPSGSSYNEQFF. The CDR3 DNA reads as TGTGCCAGCAGTGACCCTAGCGGGAGCTCCTACAATGAGCAGTTCTTC.

V gene TRBV10-3 combines with J gene TRBJ2-1, with a possible D match to TRBD1 (5 bases). CDR1 is ENHRY and CDR2 is SYGVKD in the germline V gene. The V and J ends lost 3 bases and 0 bases respectively, with 9 bases between them. CDR3 length: 15 residues. This chain's CDR3 is CAISEQVSSYNEQFF. The CDR3 region has the DNA TGTGCCATCAGTGAACAGGTGAGCTCCTACAATGAGCAGTTCTTC.

The J gene is TRBJ2-6, the V gene TRBV9; TRBD2 aligns across 8 bases. In germline, CDR1 is SGDLS, CDR2 YYNGEE. Trimming at V came to 0 bases and at J to 0 bases, leaving 8 bases not matched to a gene. This CDR3 has 19 amino acids. The CDR3 loop reads CASSVGAGEFYSGANVLTF. The CDR3 DNA reads TGTGCCAGCAGCGTAGGAGCGGGGGAATTTTACTCTGGGGCCAACGTCCTGACTTTC.

The sample holds a few counts of this clone. The chain combines TRBV7-6 with TRBJ2-7; TRBD1 aligns across 8 bases. The V gene's germline CDR1 is SGHVS and CDR2 FNYEAQ. Trimming cost V 5 bases and J 2 bases; bases outside gene matches: 5. The CDR3 extends over 14 amino acids. DNA of the CDR3: TGTGCCAGCAGCGTAGACAGGGGCCCCTACGAGCAGTACTTC. Translating gives CASSVDRGPYEQYF.

The chain combines TRBV6-1 with TRBJ1-3; D remains unclear. V was trimmed by 8 bases and J by 0 bases, leaving 5 bases between them. The CDR3 sequence is 12 residues long. Germline V gives CDR1 MNHNS, CDR2 SASEGT. The CDR3 nucleotides are TGTGCCAGCGCGGTCTCTGGAAACACCATATATTTT. It is translated as CASAVSGNTIYF.

V gene TRBV6-5 combines with J gene TRBJ1-4, with 11 positions matching TRBD1. With 5 bases clipped from V and 7 bases from J, the junction kept 3 bases outside the gene matches. This CDR3 spans 14 amino acids. From germline, CDR1 is MNHEY and CDR2 SVGAGI. The CDR3 sequence is CASSGQGAGEKLFF. CDR3 sequence (DNA): TGTGCCAGCAGTGGACAGGGGGCAGGTGAAAAACTGTTTTTT.

The gene calls are TRBV2 and TRBJ2-1; 10 bases are a match to TRBD2. Germline V lookup: CDR1 SNHLY, CDR2 FYNNEI. The CDR3 is made up of 18 amino acids. V lost 2 bases and J lost 4; bases outside the gene matches: 11. CDR3 sequence (DNA): TGTGCCAGCAGTGAAACGAGTAGCGGGGGGCCGGGATACAATGAGCAGTTCTTC. It yields the protein CASSETSSGGPGYNEQFF.

The chain is built from TRBV10-1 and TRBJ2-7; 7 nucleotides align to TRBD2. This CDR3 comprises 13 residues. J gave up 6 bases and V 5 bases, and 7 bases lay outside the gene matches. In germline, CDR1 is WNHNN, CDR2 SYGVQD (reference sequence). The CDR3 is CASSTAREGEQYF. For the CDR3, the DNA is TGCGCCAGCAGTACGGCTAGGGAGGGCGAGCAGTACTTC.

The V and J genes are TRBV4-1 and TRBJ2-7, with 7 bases aligning to TRBD1. CDR3 length: 16 amino acids. V shed 2 bases and J 1 base; nucleotides not matched to a gene: 8. Germline V lookup: CDR1 MGHRA, CDR2 YSYEKL. The CDR3 reads CASSQPSDRSSYEQYF. CDR3 sequence (DNA): TGCGCCAGCAGCCAACCCTCGGACAGGTCGTCCTACGAGCAGTACTTC.

The gene calls are TRBV7-2 and TRBJ2-4, with TRBD2 matching 8 bases. Germline assignment: CDR1 SGHTA and CDR2 FQGNSA. J gave up 6 bases and V 1 base, and 5 bases lay outside the gene matches. The CDR3 length is 15 residues. The chain's CDR3 is CASSLVAGGTNIQYF. CDR3 DNA: TGTGCCAGCAGCTTAGTCGCGGGAGGAACAAACATTCAGTACTTC.

This chain uses TRBV4-2 with TRBJ2-7, with unresolved D. Looked up from germline, CDR1 is LGHNA and CDR2 is YNFKEQ. The germline V and J ends were trimmed by 1 base and 0 bases, with 28 bases remaining between them. The CDR3 has 21 amino acids. The CDR3 loop reads CASSQVNFDSLVRVGSYEQYF. The CDR3 DNA reads TGTGCCAGCAGCCAAGTGAATTTTGATTCTCTGGTCCGGGTTGGCTCCTACGAGCAGTACTTC.

The chain recombines TRBV6-4 with TRBJ2-3, with TRBD2 identical over 10 bases. Per the germline V gene, CDR1 is MRHNA and CDR2 is SNTAGT. CDR3 length: 15 residues. V lost 0 bases and J lost 4; bases outside the gene matches: 1. The CDR3 is CASSDSAGGPDTQYF. The CDR3 DNA sequence: TGTGCCAGCAGTGACTCAGCGGGGGGGCCAGATACGCAGTATTTT.

This clone was detected only once. J is TRBJ2-1 and V is TRBV18, with TRBD1 as a possible D gene (5 bases). The germline V gene has CDR1 KGHSH and CDR2 LQKENI. V lost 0 bases to trimming and J lost 5 bases, with 5 bases between them. This CDR3 is 13 amino acids long. Written as DNA, the CDR3 is TGTGCCAGCTCACCACCGGGGCACAATGAGCAGTTCTTC. This encodes CASSPPGHNEQFF.

The CDR3 DNA follows: TGTGCCAGCAGTTCTGGGGAGGTCACTGAAGCTTTCTTT. Residues: CASSSGEVTEAFF. The rearrangement links TRBV27 to TRBJ1-1; no clear D gene. The CDR3 has 13 amino acids. Germline CDR1 reads MNHEY; CDR2 reads SMNVEV (reference sequence). Trimming pared 4 bases from V and 4 bases from J, leaving 10 bases between.

The chain combines TRBV29-1 with TRBJ1-1, with TRBD1 identical over 7 bases. From germline, CDR1 is SQVTM and CDR2 ANQGSEA. V dropped 4 bases and J dropped 5; count of bases not matched to a gene: 7. CDR3 length: 13 amino acids. Here the CDR3 reads CSVVRGARTEAFF. DNA of the CDR3: TGCAGCGTTGTCAGGGGGGCGAGAACTGAAGCTTTCTTT.

The V gene is TRBV6-5, the J gene TRBJ1-1, with 11 positions matching TRBD1. From germline, CDR1 is MNHEY and CDR2 SVGAGI. V lost 4 bases to trimming and J lost 10 bases; unmatched junction nucleotides: 14. The CDR3 loop spans 16 amino acids. The CDR3 is CASSSPYATGTGGAFF. The CDR3 bases are TGTGCCAGCAGTTCTCCCTACGCTACCGGGACAGGGGGAGCTTTCTTT.

The chain employs TRBV28 and TRBJ1-3, with 7 bases matching TRBD1. The CDR3 loop spans 17 amino acids. Germline-derived CDR1 and CDR2 are MDHEN and SYDVKM. V lost 4 bases, J lost 1 base, and 10 bases stayed unmatched. CDR3 sequence: CASSSNRGHFSGNTIYF. Written as DNA, the CDR3 is TGTGCCAGCAGTTCCAACAGGGGTCACTTTTCTGGAAACACCATATATTTT.

The chain couples TRBV21-1 to TRBJ1-4. TRBV21-1 is an annotated pseudogene. The CDR3 length is 15 residues. CDR3 protein: CASSLKGGGGEKLFF. The CDR3 DNA is TGTGCCAGCAGCCTCAAGGGCGGGGGCGGGGAAAAACTGTTTTTT.

The chain couples TRBV2 to TRBJ2-7; 7 bases are a match to TRBD1. Germline-derived CDR1 and CDR2 are SNHLY and FYNNEI. This CDR3 contains 17 residues. J was trimmed by 3 bases and V by 6 bases; bases with no gene match: 17. CDR3 amino acids: CASRDIWPGQSFYEQYF. The CDR3 DNA sequence: TGTGCCAGCAGAGATATATGGCCGGGACAGTCTTTCTACGAGCAGTACTTC.

The V and J genes are TRBV30 and TRBJ2-3; D is perhaps TRBD2 (6 bases). From germline, CDR1 is GTSNPN and CDR2 SVGIG (reference sequence). The CDR3 extends over 17 amino acids. Trimming stripped 2 bases from V and 4 bases from J, with 22 bases between. The CDR3 sequence is CAWSSAVTGDVADTQYF. The CDR3 DNA reads TGTGCCTGGAGTAGCGCTGTAACGGGGGACGTCGCAGATACGCAGTATTTT.

This chain connects TRBV4-2 to TRBJ2-7, with D perhaps TRBD2 (6 bases). CDR1 and CDR2 from the germline V gene are LGHNA and YNFKEQ. The CDR3 is made up of 17 amino acids. V lost 0 bases and J lost 0, with 15 bases in between. This chain's CDR3 is CASSQEGGVAPSYEQYF. In DNA, the CDR3 is TGTGCCAGCAGCCAAGAGGGCGGGGTAGCGCCCTCCTACGAGCAGTACTTC.

The V gene is TRBV6-8, the J gene TRBJ2-2; tentatively, D is TRBD1 (5 bases). Germline CDR1 is MNHGY and CDR2 is SAAAGT. CDR3 length: 15 residues. Trimming took 8 bases from V and 7 from J, leaving 20 bases between them. The CDR3 sequence: CASGEQGAQSGELFF. The CDR3 bases are TGTGCCAGCGGGGAACAAGGGGCGCAGAGCGGGGAGCTGTTTTTT.

The rearrangement uses TRBV4-2 and TRBJ2-7, with D maybe TRBD2 (6 bases). This CDR3 comprises 15 residues. V was cut by 0 bases and J by 3 bases, with 12 bases left in between. Germline CDR1 is LGHNA and CDR2 is YNFKEQ. The CDR3 sequence: CASSQEASAFYEQYF. DNA for the CDR3: TGTGCCAGCAGCCAAGAGGCTAGCGCTTTCTACGAGCAGTACTTC.

The chain recombines TRBV7-3 with TRBJ1-6; no reliable D call. The CDR3 contains 14 residues. Germline-derived CDR1 and CDR2 are SGHTA and FQGTGA. The V gene lost 2 bases and the J gene lost 6 bases, with 8 bases spanning the gap. In nucleotides, the CDR3 is TGTGCCAGCAGCTTAGGGGAGGGTAATTCACCCCTCCACTTT. Translated, it gives CASSLGEGNSPLHF.

V is TRBV6-6 and J is TRBJ2-1; TRBD2 matches at 9 bases. V lost 6 bases and J lost 8; bases outside the gene matches: 14. In germline, CDR1 is MNHNY, CDR2 SVGAGI (reference sequence). The CDR3 extends over 16 amino acids. CDR3 coding DNA: TGTGCCAGCAGCTTCAGGGGTAGCGGGAGTTCTCATGAGCAGTTCTTC. Its protein is CASSFRGSGSSHEQFF.

This clone was found once. This rearrangement joins TRBV9 to TRBJ2-5, with D possibly matching TRBD2 (5 bases). The CDR3 is 15 residues long. Germline V gene lookup returns CDR1 SGDLS and CDR2 YYNGEE. Trimming shortened V by 0 bases and J by 5 bases, and 14 bases separated the two germline ends. The CDR3 nucleotides read TGTGCCAGCAGCGTAGCTGAATCTAGCTGGGAGACCCAGTACTTC. This sequence encodes CASSVAESSWETQYF.